The source of this T cell receptor (beta chain) is a study of neurological immune-mediated disorders. Study-wide context: A relapsing-remitting course was seen in about 90% of the roughly 35 multiple sclerosis patients and a secondary progressive course in 3.

For this clonotype: No antigen is known for it.

The unsorted libraries were generated from a total of 2 million PBMCs, which had been stored in RNAlater at -80 C. Whole-study findings and limits: One related-CDR3 cluster, found by phylogenetic grouping, held repertoires of 18 of 34 multiple sclerosis patients and is a possible signature.

Trimming removed 5 bases from V and 10 bases from J, with 15 bases in between. The CDR3 contains 14 residues. Germline assignment: CDR1 SGHVS and CDR2 FNYEAQ. Synthesis of cDNA was accomplished via 5'RACE employing 10-nucleotide random UMIs. TCRdb passed the 5' RACE reads through MiXCR, listing each CDR3 protein once. The repertoire holds 50,000 to 80,000 distinct CDR3 sequences, with 4.5% to 5.5% as singletons. This TCR derives from a man aged 30 to 45 with multiple sclerosis. The sequencing sample was made of PBMCs. The genes are TRBV7-6 and TRBJ1-6; the D is unclear. Written as DNA, the CDR3 is TGTGCCAGCAGCGCTCCGGACCGCCGGTCACCCCTCCACTTT. This codes for CASSAPDRRSPLHF.